This TCR beta chain was found in a study of CD8 T cells in ankylosing spondylitis. Overall study findings and caveats: Disease-linked clones reportedly showed significant enrichment in matched ankylosing spondylitis synovial fluid. A CD8+ phenotype characterized the disease-linked clones, which were relatively rare in peripheral blood.

This clonotype occurred a few times. The antigen remains undetermined. Germline loops: CDR1 LGHDT, CDR2 YNNKEL (reference sequence). Trimming removed 4 bases from V and 8 bases from J, with 14 bases in between. This CDR3 is 14 amino acids long. TCRdb independently ran MiXCR on the 5' RACE reads; one entry per CDR3 protein. Of some 140,000 distinct CDR3 sequences in the sample, roughly 8% are singletons; the top ten hold 7.3%. The receptor was isolated from a male donor with ankylosing spondylitis. The sample taken for sequencing was synovial fluid, either unsorted or a sorted T cell fraction (not recorded which). The rearrangement uses TRBV3-1 and TRBJ2-2; no definite D call. The CDR3 sequence is CASSPQSHGGELFF. The CDR3 DNA reads as TGTGCCAGCAGCCCCCAATCACACGGAGGGGAGCTGTTTTTT.